The 5 T cell receptor beta chains below come from one sample, sequenced in a study of blood T cell repertoires in COVID-19. The repertoire was sequenced with immunoSEQ multiplex PCR; TCRdb's copy has only in-frame clones and lacks some. The repertoire holds approximately 240,000 clones, with approximately 91% as singletons. Sequencing was done on a sample of peripheral blood. These receptor sequences come from a man aged 30-40 years with COVID-19, enrolled during active disease.

This chain links TRBV9 with TRBJ2-5; D is undetermined. V was trimmed by 0 bases and J by 2 bases, leaving 8 bases between them. This CDR3 has 14 residues. The germline CDR1 and CDR2 sequences are SGDLS and YYNGEE. The CDR3 nucleotides are TGTGCCAGCAGCGTAGGAGGATTACAAGAGACCCAGTACTTC. This translates into CASSVGGLQETQYF. The variable domain in full, with the rest retrieved from reference TRBV9 and TRBJ2-5, is DSGVTQTPKHLITATGQRVTLRCSPRSGDLSVYWYQQSLDQGLQFLIQYYNGEERAKGNILERFSAQQFPDLHSELNLSSLELGDSALYFCASSVGGLQETQYFGPGTRLLVL.

The rearrangement links TRBV19 to TRBJ1-1, with no clear D. The germline V gene has CDR1 LNHDA and CDR2 SQIVND (reference sequence). The CDR3 sequence is 15 residues long. V lost 5 bases and J lost 1, with 14 bases in between. This CDR3 reads CASSDGRIGNTEAFF. The CDR3, as DNA: TGTGCCAGTAGTGACGGGAGGATTGGGAACACTGAAGCTTTCTTT.

The chain is built from TRBV11-2 and TRBJ1-1, with 9 bases lining up with TRBD1. V shed 4 bases, J shed 5 bases, and the junction held 11 bases outside the gene matches. The CDR3 length is 16 residues. Per the germline V gene, CDR1 is SGHAT and CDR2 is FQNNGV. The CDR3 sequence: CASSYYRGRGGTEAFF. The CDR3 nucleotides are TGTGCCAGCAGCTATTACAGGGGGCGCGGCGGGACTGAAGCTTTCTTT. The full variable domain, in which reference TRBV11-2 and TRBJ1-1 provide the parts outside the CDR3, is EAGVAQSPRYKIIEKRQSVAFWCNPISGHATLYWYQQILGQGPKLLIQFQNNGVVDDSQLPKDRFSAERLKGVDSTLKIQPAKLEDSAVYLCASSYYRGRGGTEAFFGQGTRLTVV.

The gene calls are TRBV3-1 (or the pseudogene TRBV3-2) and TRBJ1-1, with TRBD1 matching 9 bases. Germline CDR1 and CDR2: LGHDT and YNNKEL (reference sequence). V shed 4 bases and J 5 bases; nucleotides not matched to a gene: 14. This CDR3 has 17 amino acids. The CDR3: CASSPYQQGAMRTEAFF. DNA for the CDR3: TGTGCCAGCAGCCCTTACCAACAGGGGGCAATGCGGACTGAAGCTTTCTTT.

The V gene is TRBV6-6, the J gene TRBJ1-2, with 8 positions matching TRBD1. Germline assignment: CDR1 MNHNY and CDR2 SVGAGI (reference sequence). V lost 5 bases and J lost 8; bases outside the gene matches: 4. The CDR3 consists of 12 residues. The CDR3: CASSTDRVGYTF. The CDR3, as DNA: TGTGCCAGCAGTACGGACAGGGTGGGCTACACCTTC.